This paragraph covers one TCR beta chain sequence. The antigen is unknown. Primers used in a second PCR of roughly 7 to 11 cycles were a sample-barcoded 5' primer and a J-beta primer mix. TCRdb independently ran MiXCR on the 5' RACE reads; one entry per CDR3 protein. Of some 1,800,000 distinct CDR3 sequences listed, more than 35% are singletons. This record comes from a study of blood T cells in healthy people across ages. General study points: Researchers said unsorted PBMCs prevented a conclusive naive versus antigen-experienced comparison.

The V segment lost 7 bases and the J segment 1 base; nucleotides outside the gene matches: 3. The CDR3 covers 13 residues. Sequencing was performed on blood. The TCR originated in a human donor in good health. The chain links TRBV12-3 or TRBV12-4 to TRBJ2-5; 7 bases are shared with TRBD2. The CDR3 sequence: CASKSSGQETQYF. CDR3 DNA: TGTGCCAGCAAATCTAGCGGCCAAGAGACCCAGTACTTC.